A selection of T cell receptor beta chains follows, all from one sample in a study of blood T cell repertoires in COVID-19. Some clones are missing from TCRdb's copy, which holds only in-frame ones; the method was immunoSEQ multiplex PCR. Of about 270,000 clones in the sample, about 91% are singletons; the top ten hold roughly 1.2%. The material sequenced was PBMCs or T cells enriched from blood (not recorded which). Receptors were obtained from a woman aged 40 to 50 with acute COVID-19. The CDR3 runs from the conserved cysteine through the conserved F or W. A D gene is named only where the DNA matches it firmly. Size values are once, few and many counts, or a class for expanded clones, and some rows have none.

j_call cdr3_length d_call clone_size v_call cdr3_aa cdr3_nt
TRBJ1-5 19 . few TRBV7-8 CASSLGPGKWGYSNQPQHF TGTGCCAGCAGCTTAGGGCCCGGGAAGTGGGGATATAGCAATCAGCCCCAGCATTTT
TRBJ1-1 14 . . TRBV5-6 CASSWGGVNTEAFF TGTGCCAGCAGCTGGGGAGGGGTGAACACTGAAGCTTTCTTT
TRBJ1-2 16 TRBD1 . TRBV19 CASSTTGASLNYGYTF TGTGCCAGTAGTACAACAGGGGCTTCCCTTAACTATGGCTACACCTTC
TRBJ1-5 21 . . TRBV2 CASSEALLDTRVGSSNQPQHF TGTGCCAGCAGTGAAGCGCTTCTCGATACCAGGGTGGGTTCGAGCAATCAGCCCCAGCATTTT
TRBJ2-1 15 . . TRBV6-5 CASSRGPKGGNEQFF TGTGCCAGCAGTAGAGGCCCCAAAGGTGGGAATGAGCAGTTCTTC
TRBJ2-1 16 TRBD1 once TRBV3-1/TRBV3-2 CASRETLGQGNNEQFF TGTGCCAGCAGGGAGACGCTTGGACAGGGGAACAATGAGCAGTTCTTC
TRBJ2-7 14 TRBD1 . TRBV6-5 CASRPGQTFYEQYF TGTGCCAGCAGACCGGGACAGACCTTTTACGAGCAGTACTTC
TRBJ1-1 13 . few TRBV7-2 CASSLAPGEEAFF TGTGCCAGCAGCTTAGCTCCGGGAGAGGAAGCTTTCTTT
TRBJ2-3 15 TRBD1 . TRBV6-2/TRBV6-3 CASTPLGQGTDTQYF TGTGCCAGCACCCCCCTGGGACAGGGAACAGATACGCAGTATTTT
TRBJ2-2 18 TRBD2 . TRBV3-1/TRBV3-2 CASSPWTSGRGSTGELFF TGTGCCAGCAGCCCCTGGACTAGCGGGAGAGGTAGCACCGGGGAGCTGTTTTTT
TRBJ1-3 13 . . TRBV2 CASSVISGNTIYF TGTGCCAGCAGTGTAATCTCTGGAAACACCATATATTTT
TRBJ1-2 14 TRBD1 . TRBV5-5 CASSLGDRAYGYTF TGTGCCAGCAGCTTGGGCGACAGGGCCTATGGCTACACCTTC
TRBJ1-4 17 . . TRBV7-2 CASSLARRPAGREKLFF TGTGCCAGCAGCTTAGCGAGGAGGCCCGCGGGACGGGAAAAACTGTTTTTT
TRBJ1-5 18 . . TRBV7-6 CASSLYPRTGNSNQPQHF TGTGCCAGCAGCTTATATCCCCGGACGGGAAATAGCAATCAGCCCCAGCATTTT
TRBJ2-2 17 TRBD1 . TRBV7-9 CASSSGQGARKYGELFF TGTGCCAGCAGCTCAGGACAGGGGGCAAGAAAATACGGGGAGCTGTTTTTT
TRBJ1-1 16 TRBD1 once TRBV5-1 CASSSGLGQGNFEAFF TGCGCCAGCAGCTCCGGACTGGGACAGGGGAACTTCGAAGCTTTCTTT
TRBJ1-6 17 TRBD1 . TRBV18 CASSPKAGGAFSSPLHF TGTGCCAGCTCACCGAAAGCAGGGGGCGCCTTTTCCTCACCCCTCCACTTT
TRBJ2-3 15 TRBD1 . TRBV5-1 CASSAATGGTDTQYF TGCGCCAGCAGCGCGGCGACAGGGGGCACAGATACGCAGTATTTT
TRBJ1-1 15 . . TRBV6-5 CASSYSRRVNTEAFF TGTGCCAGCAGTTACTCACGCAGGGTGAACACTGAAGCTTTCTTT
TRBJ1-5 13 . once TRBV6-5 CASMEGLGQPQHF TGTGCCAGCATGGAGGGGCTCGGTCAGCCCCAGCATTTT
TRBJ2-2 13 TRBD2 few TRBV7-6 CASTGLVPTELFF TGTGCCAGCACCGGACTAGTACCCACAGAGCTGTTTTTT
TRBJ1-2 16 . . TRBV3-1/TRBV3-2 CASSQDSYRTSYGYTF TGTGCCAGCAGCCAAGATAGCTACAGGACAAGCTATGGCTACACCTTC
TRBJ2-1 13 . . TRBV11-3 CASSLNIESLRFF TGTGCCAGCAGCTTGAATATAGAGTCCCTGAGGTTCTTC
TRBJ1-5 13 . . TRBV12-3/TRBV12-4 CASSLNQRQPQHF TGTGCCAGCAGTTTAAATCAGCGTCAGCCCCAGCATTTT
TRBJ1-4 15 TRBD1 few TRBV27 CASRHTGTGPEKLFF TGTGCCAGCAGACACACCGGGACAGGCCCTGAAAAACTGTTTTTT
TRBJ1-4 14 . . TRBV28 CASSLVAPNEKLFF TGTGCCAGCAGTTTAGTGGCCCCTAATGAAAAACTGTTTTTT
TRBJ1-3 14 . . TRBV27 CASSLGGSENTIYF TGTGCCAGCAGTTTAGGTGGCAGCGAAAACACCATATATTTT